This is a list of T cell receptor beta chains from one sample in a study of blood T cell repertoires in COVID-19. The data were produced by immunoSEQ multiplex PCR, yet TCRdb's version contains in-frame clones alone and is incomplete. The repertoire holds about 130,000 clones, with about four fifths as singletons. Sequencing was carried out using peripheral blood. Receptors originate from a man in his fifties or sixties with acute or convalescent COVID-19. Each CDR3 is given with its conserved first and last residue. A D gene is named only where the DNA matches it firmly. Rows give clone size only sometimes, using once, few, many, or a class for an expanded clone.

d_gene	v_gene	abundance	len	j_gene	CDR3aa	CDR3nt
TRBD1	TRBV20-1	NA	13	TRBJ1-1	CSASPGGKTEAFF	TGCAGTGCCAGTCCAGGGGGCAAGACTGAAGCTTTCTTT
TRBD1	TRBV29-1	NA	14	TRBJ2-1	CSARSGRGRGEQFF	TGCAGCGCCCGTTCGGGCAGGGGGCGAGGTGAGCAGTTCTTC
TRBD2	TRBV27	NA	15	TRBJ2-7	CASSFLAGNSYEQYF	TGTGCCAGCAGTTTTCTAGCGGGAAACTCCTACGAGCAGTACTTC
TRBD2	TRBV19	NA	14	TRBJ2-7	CASTVSGSNYEQYF	TGTGCCAGTACCGTGAGCGGGAGCAACTACGAGCAGTACTTC
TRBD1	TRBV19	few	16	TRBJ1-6	CASSPRQGTGDSPLHF	TGTGCCAGTAGTCCTCGACAGGGGACGGGGGATTCACCCCTCCACTTT
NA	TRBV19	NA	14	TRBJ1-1	CASKLNLPHTEAFF	TGTGCCAGTAAACTGAATCTCCCCCACACTGAAGCTTTCTTT
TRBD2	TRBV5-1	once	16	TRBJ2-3	CASSTGTSGLTDTQYF	TGCGCCAGCAGCACCGGGACTAGCGGCCTCACAGATACGCAGTATTTT
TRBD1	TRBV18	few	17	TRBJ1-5	CASSPSSGTGVNQPQHF	TGTGCCAGCTCACCCTCCTCTGGGACAGGGGTTAATCAGCCCCAGCATTTT
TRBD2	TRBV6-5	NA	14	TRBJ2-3	CVSGLGLATDTQYF	TGTGTCAGCGGACTTGGACTAGCCACAGATACGCAGTATTTT
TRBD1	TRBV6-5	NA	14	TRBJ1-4	CASSRVNGQGGLFF	TGTGCCAGCAGTAGGGTAAATGGACAGGGAGGACTGTTTTTT
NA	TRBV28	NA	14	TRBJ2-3	CASTSSGVTDTQYF	TGTGCCAGCACTAGCAGTGGCGTCACAGATACGCAGTATTTT
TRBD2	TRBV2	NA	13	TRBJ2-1	CARTGGNNNEQFF	TGTGCCAGAACGGGAGGGAATAACAATGAGCAGTTCTTC
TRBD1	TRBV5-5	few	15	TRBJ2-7	CASSPAKTGLYEQYF	TGTGCCAGCAGCCCGGCCAAGACAGGGCTTTACGAGCAGTACTTC
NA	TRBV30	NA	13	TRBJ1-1	CAWSYRANTEAFF	TGTGCCTGGAGTTACAGGGCGAACACTGAAGCTTTCTTT
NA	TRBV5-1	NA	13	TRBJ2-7	CASSLASGPEQYF	TGCGCCAGCAGCTTGGCTTCGGGTCCCGAGCAGTACTTC
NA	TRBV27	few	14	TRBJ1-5	CASSFDSRNQPQHF	TGTGCCAGCAGTTTCGACAGCCGCAATCAGCCCCAGCATTTT
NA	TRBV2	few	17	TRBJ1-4	CASSEEATSATNEKLFF	TGTGCCAGCAGTGAGGAGGCCACCTCTGCAACTAATGAAAAACTGTTTTTT
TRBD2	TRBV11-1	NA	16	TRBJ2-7	CASSSSGRNPWKEQYF	TGTGCCAGCAGCTCTAGCGGGAGGAACCCCTGGAAAGAGCAGTACTTC
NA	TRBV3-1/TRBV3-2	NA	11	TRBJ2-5	CASSRGVTQYF	TGTGCCAGCAGCCGGGGGGTGACCCAGTACTTC
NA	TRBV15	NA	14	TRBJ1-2	CATSGGGGYYGYTF	TGTGCCACCAGCGGGGGTGGGGGCTACTATGGCTACACCTTC
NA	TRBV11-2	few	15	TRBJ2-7	CASSLSFSSTYEQYF	TGTGCCAGCAGCTTATCGTTTAGCTCAACCTACGAGCAGTACTTC
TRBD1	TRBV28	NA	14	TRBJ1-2	CASSLAGQPYGYTF	TGTGCCAGCAGTTTAGCGGGACAGCCCTATGGCTACACCTTC
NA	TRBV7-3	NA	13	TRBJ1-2	CASSLLGSGGYTF	TGTGCCAGCAGCTTATTGGGGTCAGGGGGCTACACCTTC
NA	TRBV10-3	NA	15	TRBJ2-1	CAISETEKSRNEQFF	TGTGCCATCAGTGAGACGGAGAAGAGCCGCAATGAGCAGTTCTTC
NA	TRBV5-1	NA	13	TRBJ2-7	CASSLTGSNEQYF	TGCGCCAGCAGCTTAACAGGGAGCAACGAGCAGTACTTC
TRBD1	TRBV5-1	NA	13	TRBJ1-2	CASRQGVSYGYTF	TGCGCCAGCAGACAGGGGGTCAGCTATGGCTACACCTTC
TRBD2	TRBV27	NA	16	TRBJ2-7	CASSLGLAGALGEQYF	TGTGCCAGCAGTCTTGGACTAGCGGGAGCCCTAGGGGAGCAGTACTTC
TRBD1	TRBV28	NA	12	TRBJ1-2	CASSPGGVGYTF	TGTGCCAGCAGCCCAGGGGGCGTGGGCTACACCTTC
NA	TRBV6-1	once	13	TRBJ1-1	CASSEIGGTEAFF	TGTGCCAGCAGTGAAATAGGGGGCACTGAAGCTTTCTTT
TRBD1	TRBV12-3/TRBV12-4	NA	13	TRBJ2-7	CASSPGQGRPIYF	TGTGCCAGCAGTCCAGGACAGGGGCGCCCAATCTACTTC
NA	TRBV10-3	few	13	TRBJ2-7	CAITRQLNYEQYF	TGTGCCATCACCAGACAGCTCAACTACGAGCAGTACTTC
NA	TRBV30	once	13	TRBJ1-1	CAWSARGNTEAFF	TGTGCCTGGAGTGCCCGGGGAAACACTGAAGCTTTCTTT
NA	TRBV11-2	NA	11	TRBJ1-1	CASSSGITAFF	TGTGCCAGCAGCTCAGGCATTACGGCTTTCTTT
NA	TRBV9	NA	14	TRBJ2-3	CASSVGRSTDTQYF	TGTGCCAGCAGCGTAGGGCGGAGCACAGATACGCAGTATTTT
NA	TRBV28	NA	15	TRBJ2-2	CASSLAGNPTGELFF	TGTGCCAGCAGTTTAGCAGGGAATCCCACCGGGGAGCTGTTTTTT
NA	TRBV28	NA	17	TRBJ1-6	CASSLEGWSSYNSPLHF	TGTGCCAGCAGTTTGGAGGGTTGGAGCTCCTATAATTCACCCCTCCACTTT
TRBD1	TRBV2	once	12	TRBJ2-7	CASSDRGGEQYF	TGTGCCAGCAGCGACAGGGGAGGCGAGCAGTACTTC
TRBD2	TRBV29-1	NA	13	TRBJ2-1	CSVGTSGISEQFF	TGCAGCGTGGGGACTAGCGGGATTTCTGAGCAGTTCTTC
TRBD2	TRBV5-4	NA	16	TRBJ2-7	CASSLPSRTSNNEQYF	TGTGCCAGCAGCTTACCGAGTAGGACTAGTAACAACGAGCAGTACTTC
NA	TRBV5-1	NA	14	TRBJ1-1	CASSLSGVDTEAFF	TGCGCCAGCAGCTTGTCAGGGGTTGACACTGAAGCTTTCTTT
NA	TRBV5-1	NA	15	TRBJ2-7	CASTTPGGGGNEQYF	TGCGCCAGCACAACCCCGGGGGGCGGCGGCAACGAGCAGTACTTC
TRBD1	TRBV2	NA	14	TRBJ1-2	CASSAGQGVGGYTF	TGTGCCAGCAGTGCAGGACAGGGTGTAGGTGGCTACACCTTC
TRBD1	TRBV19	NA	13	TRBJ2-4	CASSRQGSDIQYF	TGTGCCAGTAGTAGACAGGGATCGGACATTCAGTACTTC
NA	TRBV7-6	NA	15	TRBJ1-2	CASSLVAGGPYGYTF	TGTGCCAGCAGCTTAGTGGCAGGTGGCCCCTATGGCTACACCTTC
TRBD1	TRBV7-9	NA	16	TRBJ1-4	CASSLGAGQGIPGLFF	TGTGCCAGCAGCTTAGGCGCGGGACAGGGTATCCCCGGACTGTTTTTT
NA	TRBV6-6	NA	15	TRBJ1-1	CASSYSETTATEAFF	TGTGCCAGCAGTTACTCGGAAACTACTGCCACTGAAGCTTTCTTT
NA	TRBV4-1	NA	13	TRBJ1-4	CASSQQLWEKLFF	TGCGCCAGCAGCCAACAACTTTGGGAAAAACTGTTTTTT